The 2 T cell receptor beta chains given below trace back to one sample, sequenced in a study of post-analysis software for immune sequencing data. Study-wide results and caveats: There were roughly five TRBV segments more frequent in patients than controls, and TRBV5-6, TRBV5-1 and TRBV20-1 were among them.

Their antigen targets remain unknown. Libraries were made from TCR beta cDNA, and they carried unique molecular identifiers. TCRdb called the PCR reads again in MiXCR, with one record for every CDR3 protein. The repertoire holds a few hundred thousand distinct CDR3 sequences, with approximately 38% as singletons. Sequencing input: blood. These receptors originate from a girl aged 2-10 years with multiple sclerosis.

This clonotype was detected a few times. V usage is TRBV6-5 and J usage is TRBJ1-1, with 10 bases matching TRBD1. The CDR3 is 13 residues long. CDR1 and CDR2 (germline): MNHEY, SVGAGI. J lost 8 bases, V lost 6 bases, and 6 bases had no gene match. The CDR3 reads CASRGQGFEEAFF. CDR3 nucleotides: TGTGCCAGCAGGGGACAGGGGTTCGAAGAAGCTTTCTTT.

Notes on this clonotype: Possible read error: a much larger clone is one base away. V usage is TRBV6-5 and J usage is TRBJ2-5; the D is unclear. V was pared by 0 bases and J by 1 base, with 9 bases between. Germline values: CDR1 MNHEY, CDR2 SVGAGI. This CDR3 has 15 amino acids. The CDR3 loop is CASSYSMQSQETQYF. CDR3 nucleotides: TGTGCCAGCAGTTACTCGATGCAGTCCCAAGAGACCCAGTACTTC.